This T cell receptor (beta chain) comes out of a study of persistence of HIV-infected CD4 T cells. Of note for this clone: What it binds is not known.

The libraries were made with immunoSEQ version 4 in survey mode. This table comes from immunoSEQ multiplex PCR, and its TCRdb copy is limited to in-frame clones, with some not included. The table lists 25,000 to 35,000 clones, roughly 82% of them singletons. Cells were stimulated with CMV-infected fibroblast lysates at about 10 ug/mL. CD40L-negative CD69-negative CD45RO-high memory CD4+ T cells were sorted as populations depleted of antigen-responding cells. The CDR3 loop spans 14 amino acids. This clonotype was sampled from an adult man with HIV who was CMV-seropositive. The genes are TRBV21-1 and TRBJ2-1. TRBV21-1 is termed a pseudogene. Sequences were derived from CD4+ T cells sorted from PBMCs after 18-hour stimulation, sampled from a patient who received antiretroviral therapy. The CDR3 DNA follows: TGTGCCAGCAGCAATGGAACTGCCACCAATGAACAGTTCTTC. Residues: CASSNGTATNEQFF.